This T cell receptor beta chain is from a study of blood T cell repertoires in COVID-19. Study overall: Donors in the United States, Italy and Spain gave samples during acute or convalescent COVID-19.

Using immunoSEQ multiplex PCR, the repertoire was profiled, and TCRdb retains in-frame clones only, with some absent. The table has 75,000 or so clones, 75% to 90% seen once. CDR1 is SGHNT, CDR2 YYREEE, per germline (reference sequence). The CDR3 has 15 amino acids. The V and J ends lost 5 bases and 2 bases, in that order; junction bases with no gene match: 7. The V and J genes are TRBV5-4 and TRBJ2-5; 9 positions match TRBD1. The receptor was derived from a man aged 55 to 69 with active or convalescent COVID-19. The sample was peripheral blood. The CDR3 protein is CASRSGTGRQETQYF. The CDR3 region has the DNA TGTGCCAGCAGGTCTGGGACAGGGCGACAAGAGACCCAGTACTTC.